This TCR beta chain was recovered during a study of cytomegalovirus exposure and HLA in healthy donors. Regarding the study as a whole: The authors listed 164 TCR beta chains as cytomegalovirus-associated. Association of under 20,000 TCR beta sequences with HLA alleles was found at 0.05 false discovery rate in a later analysis. Donors were assumed by presence/absence analyses to have roughly uniform sequencing depth. For most TCR sequences rarity was the rule, although some public TCRs occurred in many donors.

The PCR had 60 Vbeta and 13 Jbeta primers. The assay was immunoSEQ multiplex PCR, and TCRdb's table has in-frame clones only and misses some. The sample holds around 80,000 clones; roughly 65% are singletons and the top ten take 3.5% to 4.5%. Germline assignment: CDR1 MDHEN and CDR2 SYDVKM. The germline V and J ends were trimmed by 7 bases and 8 bases, with 11 bases remaining between them. The CDR3 covers 12 residues. A remark on this clone: Its specificity is not known.

Sequencing used PBMCs. The receptor's source is a male donor in good health and CMV-seropositive. The chain links TRBV28 to TRBJ1-4; D might be TRBD1 (6 bases). The CDR3 sequence: CASKGQTEKLFF. The CDR3 bases are TGTGCCAGCAAAGGACAGACGGAAAAACTGTTTTTT.